Following are 28 T cell receptor beta chains from one sample sequenced in a study of T cells after yellow fever vaccination. In TCRdb, the 5' RACE reads were re-called with MiXCR into one record per CDR3 protein. The sample yields some 200,000 distinct CDR3 sequences, around 10% seen once. The sample consisted of CD8+ T cells sorted from PBMCs, taken 15 days after the yellow fever booster vaccination. Source of these receptors: a man between 18 and 29 years old who received the YFV17D yellow fever vaccine.

CDR3 residues: CSAREIVSYEQYV. Written as DNA, the CDR3 is TGCAGTGCTAGAGAAATCGTCTCCTACGAGCAGTACGTC. The chain recombines TRBV20-1 with TRBJ2-7, with no clear D. Between the trimmed V and J ends, which lost 0 bases and 0 bases, there was a span of 6 bases. Germline V gene lookup returns CDR1 DFQATT and CDR2 SNEGSKA (reference sequence). CDR3 length: 13 amino acids.

This clonotype was seen more than once but under ten times. J is TRBJ2-7 and V is TRBV6-2 or TRBV6-3; D may be TRBD1 (6 bases). V was shortened by 4 bases and J by 1 base, with 17 bases between the two germline ends. Looked up from germline, CDR1 is MNHEY and CDR2 is SVGEGT. This CDR3 is built from 16 residues. CDR3 residues: CASSSQTGWGSYEQYV. DNA for the CDR3: TGTGCCAGCAGTTCTCAGACAGGTTGGGGTTCCTACGAGCAGTACGTC.

This clonotype was found a few times. The V and J genes are TRBV10-1 and TRBJ2-7, with TRBD2 matching 7 bases. This CDR3 is 14 amino acids long. The J segment lost 2 bases and the V segment lost 3 bases, leaving 4 bases of the junction unmatched. Germline CDR1 WNHNN, CDR2 SYGVQD (reference sequence). The CDR3 DNA is TGCGCCAGCAGTGAAGCGGGGAGGCCCTACGAGCAGTACTTC. This encodes CASSEAGRPYEQYF.

The V and J genes are TRBV4-1 and TRBJ2-5, with 10 bases aligning to TRBD1. The J segment lost 5 bases and the V segment lost 3 bases, leaving 9 bases of the junction unmatched. The length of the CDR3 is 16 residues. Germline CDR1 reads MGHRA; CDR2 reads YSYEKL. In DNA form, the CDR3 reads TGCGCCAGCAGCCAGGTTGGACAGGGGGTTTTGGAGACCCAGTACTTC. Protein sequence: CASSQVGQGVLETQYF.

This clonotype was detected a few times. V usage is TRBV6-5 and J usage is TRBJ2-2, with TRBD2 as a possible D gene (6 bases). The V and J ends lost 2 bases and 6 bases respectively, with 19 bases between them. CDR1 and CDR2 (germline): MNHEY, SVGAGI. CDR3 length: 17 residues. The CDR3 loop reads CASSYDGGGAHSGELFF. The CDR3 DNA reads as TGTGCCAGCAGTTACGACGGCGGAGGGGCGCATTCCGGGGAGCTGTTTTTT.

The gene calls are TRBV6-4 and TRBJ2-2, with TRBD2 matching 12 bases. CDR1 is MRHNA and CDR2 is SNTAGT in the germline V gene. V lost 1 base, J lost 4 bases, and 1 base stayed unmatched. CDR3 length equals 16 residues. The CDR3 here is CASSDWTSGVTGELFF. In DNA form, the CDR3 reads TGTGCCAGCAGTGACTGGACTAGCGGGGTCACCGGGGAGCTGTTTTTT.

The chain joins TRBV6-2 or TRBV6-3 to TRBJ2-7; tentative D call: TRBD2 (7 bases). Trimming pared 3 bases from V and 0 bases from J, leaving 15 bases between. The CDR3 contains 16 residues. In germline, CDR1 is MNHEY, CDR2 SVGEGT. The CDR3 region has the DNA TGTGCCAGCAGTTATAATGGGGGGGCGAGCTCCTACGAGCAGTACTTC. Its protein is CASSYNGGASSYEQYF.

The chain links TRBV5-1 to TRBJ2-3, with 8 bases lining up with TRBD1. Trimming took 2 bases from V and 2 from J; bases not matched to a gene: 7. Germline lookup yields CDR1 SGHRS and CDR2 YFSETQ. CDR3 length: 16 residues. Here the CDR3 DNA reads TGCGCCAGCAGCTTCGGGATGCAGGGGGCCACAGATACGCAGTATTTT. It specifies CASSFGMQGATDTQYF.

This clonotype was seen more than once but under ten times. The V gene is TRBV7-3, the J gene TRBJ2-1; TRBD1 agrees at 9 bases. Unmatched junction bases numbered 12, after V lost 3 bases and J lost 0 bases. The CDR3 contains 19 residues. The germline gives CDR1 SGHTA, CDR2 FQGTGA. CDR3 region: CASSFGGTGRLSSYNEQFF. CDR3 in DNA: TGTGCCAGCAGCTTCGGGGGGACAGGGCGACTGAGCTCCTACAATGAGCAGTTCTTC.

The rearrangement uses TRBV20-1 and TRBJ2-7, with D perhaps matching TRBD1 or TRBD2 (5 bases each). V was trimmed by 0 bases and J by 4 bases, leaving 19 bases between them. Looked up from germline, CDR1 is DFQATT and CDR2 is SNEGSKA (reference sequence). The CDR3 consists of 16 residues. The CDR3 region has the DNA TGCAGTGCTAGAGATACCGGGACGGGCGTTGGGTACGAGCAGTACGTC. Protein sequence: CSARDTGTGVGYEQYV.

This clonotype was detected a few times. V and J are TRBV5-1 and TRBJ2-6, with 8 bases aligning to TRBD1. Germline CDR1 reads SGHRS; CDR2 reads YFSETQ. There are 19 residues in the CDR3. V was clipped by 2 bases and J by 1 base; unmatched bases: 11. The CDR3 DNA reads as TGCGCCAGCAGCTTTGGACAGGGTAGAGTACATTCTGGGGCCAACGTCCTGACTTTC. Its protein is CASSFGQGRVHSGANVLTF.

This clonotype was seen only a few times. V usage is TRBV25-1 and J usage is TRBJ1-1; D not resolved. The CDR3 contains 13 residues. V was cut by 1 base and J by 1 base, with 4 bases left in between. Germline CDR1 and CDR2: MGHDK and SYGVNS. The CDR3 here is CASSELGNTEAFF. In DNA, the CDR3 is TGTGCCAGCAGTGAATTGGGGAACACTGAAGCTTTCTTT.

This clonotype was seen more than once but under ten times. The chain recombines TRBV11-2 with TRBJ2-1; D gene uncertain. Germline V gene lookup returns CDR1 SGHAT and CDR2 FQNNGV. V dropped 2 bases and J dropped 12 bases, with 8 bases sitting between them. CDR3 size: 11 residues. CDR3 residues: CASSLQSRQFF. CDR3 coding DNA: TGTGCCAGCAGCTTACAGTCTAGGCAGTTCTTC.

The chain links TRBV6-2 or TRBV6-3 to TRBJ2-7; D possibly corresponds to TRBD2 (5 bases). The V and J ends lost 6 bases and 0 bases respectively, with 21 bases between them. The CDR3 spans 17 residues. Germline CDR1 MNHEY, CDR2 SVGEGT. DNA of the CDR3: TGTGCCAGCAGCAGCAACCCGAGGGTACCGATCTCCTACGAGCAGTACTTC. Residues: CASSSNPRVPISYEQYF.

This chain's CDR3 is CASSFRGAEAFF. The CDR3 bases are TGTGCCAGCAGTTTCAGGGGAGCTGAAGCTTTCTTT. This sequence joins TRBV12-3 or TRBV12-4 and TRBJ1-1; D perhaps matches TRBD1 (6 bases). V was shortened by 3 bases and J by 6 bases, with 8 bases between the two germline ends. The CDR3 contains 12 residues.

The chain recombines TRBV7-9 with TRBJ2-1, with D maybe TRBD1 (5 bases). CDR1 is SEHNR and CDR2 is FQNEAQ in the germline V gene (reference sequence). V lost 2 bases and J 15 bases, leaving 11 bases between the germline ends. The CDR3 contains 11 residues. CDR3 coding DNA: TGTGCCAGCAGCTTAATGGGGCCAGGGTTCTTC. This gives the protein CASSLMGPGFF.

In this sample, this clonotype turned up a few times. The chain uses TRBV13 and TRBJ2-4; TRBD2 matches at 8 bases. Germline CDR1 reads PRHDT; CDR2 reads FYEKMQ (reference sequence). J was trimmed by 3 bases and V by 0 bases; bases with no gene match: 4. CDR3 length equals 16 residues. The CDR3 sequence: CASSLGGTRLKNIQYF. In nucleotides, the CDR3 is TGTGCCAGCAGCTTAGGGGGGACTAGACTCAAAAACATTCAGTACTTC.

The chain employs TRBV5-4 and TRBJ2-5; either TRBD1 or TRBD2 may fit D (6 bases each). V was trimmed by 2 bases and J by 2 bases, leaving 13 bases between them. The CDR3 extends over 15 amino acids. From germline, CDR1 is SGHNT and CDR2 YYREEE (reference sequence). CDR3 protein: CASSLLGGGQETQYF. Here the CDR3 DNA reads TGTGCCAGCAGCTTACTGGGGGGCGGACAAGAGACCCAGTACTTC.

At least ten counts were recorded for this clonotype. The rearrangement uses TRBV5-5 and TRBJ2-7; perhaps D is TRBD1 or TRBD2 (5 bases each). This CDR3 comprises 14 residues. With 1 base removed from V and 5 bases from J, the gap between germline ends came to 13 bases. The V gene's germline CDR1 is SGHKS and CDR2 YYEKEE (reference sequence). The CDR3 bases are TGTGCCAGCAGCTTGCTCCGGGACCTCCACGAGCAGTACTTC. Its translation: CASSLLRDLHEQYF.

The chain is built from TRBV20-1 and TRBJ2-7; D is possibly TRBD2 (6 bases). Trimming removed 4 bases at V and 5 bases at J, with 21 bases between. The CDR3 extends over 15 amino acids. Germline values: CDR1 DFQATT, CDR2 SNEGSKA (reference sequence). CDR3 sequence reads: CSATGPFAGNHEQYF. The CDR3 region has the DNA TGCAGTGCTACCGGACCGTTCGCGGGGAACCACGAGCAGTACTTC.

This clonotype was counted a few times. The chain links TRBV19 to TRBJ1-6, with D maybe TRBD1 (6 bases). This CDR3 is 14 amino acids long. Germline V gene sequence: CDR1 LNHDA, CDR2 SQIVND (reference sequence). Trimming took off 6 bases at V and 9 bases at J, with 15 bases between the two ends. CDR3 amino acids: CASSAERGGSPLHF. The CDR3 DNA follows: TGTGCCAGTAGCGCAGAAAGAGGGGGTTCACCCCTCCACTTT. The variable domain in full, completed from reference TRBV19 and TRBJ1-6, reads DGGITQSPKYLFRKEGQNVTLSCEQNLNHDAMYWYRQDPGQGLRLIYYSQIVNDFQKGDIAEGYSVSREKKESFPLTVTSAQKNPTAFYLCASSAERGGSPLHFGNGTRLTVT.

In DNA, the CDR3 is TGTGCCAGCAGCTCTCCAGGGGAAGAGACCCAGTACTTC. It yields the protein CASSSPGEETQYF. This chain joins TRBV5-5 and TRBJ2-5; D possibly corresponds to TRBD1 (6 bases). The CDR3 is 13 residues long. From germline, CDR1 is SGHKS and CDR2 YYEKEE (reference sequence). Trimming took 3 bases from V and 3 from J, leaving 9 bases between them.

V usage is TRBV9 and J usage is TRBJ2-3; D possibly corresponds to TRBD1 (5 bases). V gave up 3 bases and J gave up 3 bases, with 14 bases separating them. Per germline, CDR1 SGDLS and CDR2 YYNGEE. The CDR3 consists of 15 residues. CDR3 in DNA: TGTGCCAGCAGCGCACAGGATCTCCGTACAGATACGCAGTATTTT. This codes for CASSAQDLRTDTQYF.

The genes are TRBV5-6 and TRBJ2-1; a possible D gene is TRBD1 (6 bases). The germline V gene has CDR1 SGHDT and CDR2 YYEEEE. The CDR3 runs to 17 residues. V dropped 9 bases and J dropped 5 bases, with 27 bases sitting between them. The CDR3 region has the DNA TGTGCCACGGCCCCAGGGGCTCCGCGACAGGCGGACAATGAGCAGTTCTTC. Protein: CATAPGAPRQADNEQFF.

This chain joins TRBV2 and TRBJ2-2; D remains unclear. The V end was cut by 3 bases, the J end by 2 bases, with 10 bases between. Germline V gives CDR1 SNHLY, CDR2 FYNNEI. The CDR3 runs to 15 residues. CDR3 region: CASSEGRPNTGELFF. Written as DNA, the CDR3 is TGTGCCAGCAGTGAGGGCAGGCCCAACACCGGGGAGCTGTTTTTT.

The J gene is TRBJ2-7, the V gene TRBV6-2 or TRBV6-3; D is ambiguous. There are 13 residues in the CDR3. Germline CDR1 MNHEY, CDR2 SVGEGT. V was cut by 0 bases and J by 2 bases, with 5 bases left in between. CDR3 sequence: CASSYSPPYEQYF. The CDR3 bases are TGTGCCAGCAGTTACTCACCCCCCTACGAGCAGTACTTC.

The V gene is TRBV27, the J gene TRBJ2-7, with D hard to call. V was clipped by 0 bases and J by 3 bases, with 9 bases between them. CDR3 length: 14 residues. Germline V CDR1 and CDR2: MNHEY, SMNVEV (reference sequence). The CDR3 reads CASSLSYTHYEQYF. The CDR3 DNA reads TGTGCCAGCAGTTTATCGTACACCCACTACGAGCAGTACTTC.

The chain links TRBV7-2 to TRBJ2-2; 10 nucleotides agree with TRBD2. This CDR3 has 17 amino acids. The V segment lost 1 base and the J segment 5 bases; nucleotides outside the gene matches: 7. The germline CDR1 and CDR2 sequences are SGHTA and FQGNSA. The CDR3 reads CASSLGLAGVFTGELFF. The DNA of the CDR3 is TGTGCCAGCAGCTTAGGCCTAGCGGGGGTCTTTACCGGGGAGCTGTTTTTT.